The 3 T cell receptor beta chains given below trace back to one sample, sequenced in a study. From the RT-PCR reads, TCRdb called clonotypes with MiXCR, one entry per CDR3 protein. The sample shows about 680,000 distinct CDR3 sequences, 14% of them seen only once. Input material: memory CD4+ T cells from blood. The receptors were sampled from a female donor in good health, serving as a healthy control.

This sequence joins TRBV2 and TRBJ2-3; the match to TRBD1 covers 12 bases. Germline assignment: CDR1 SNHLY and CDR2 FYNNEI. The junction had 15 bases not matched to a gene; V was cut back by 6 bases and J by 5 bases. The CDR3 has 18 amino acids. CDR3 sequence reads: CASRAGTGGATGLDTQYF. As DNA, the CDR3 is TGTGCCAGCAGAGCCGGGACAGGGGGCGCGACGGGGTTAGATACGCAGTATTTT.

The V and J genes are TRBV6-2 or TRBV6-3 and TRBJ2-5; D could derive from TRBD1 or TRBD2 (6 bases each). Trimming took 5 bases from V and 4 from J, leaving 20 bases between them. Germline values: CDR1 MNHEY, CDR2 SVGEGT. The CDR3 has 16 amino acids. In DNA, the CDR3 is TGTGCCAGCAGTCCCAGAGGCTTAAGGGGGGCAGAGACCCAGTACTTC. It specifies CASSPRGLRGAETQYF.

The rearrangement joins TRBV28 to TRBJ1-6, with D maybe TRBD1 (6 bases). CDR1 and CDR2 from the germline V gene are MDHEN and SYDVKM. Trimming pared 5 bases from V and 10 bases from J, leaving 21 bases between. The CDR3 is 16 residues long. DNA for the CDR3: TGTGCCAGCAGTCTAATACAGGGAGCAGGAAAATCACCCCTCCACTTT. It yields the protein CASSLIQGAGKSPLHF. The full variable domain, with the rest looked up from reference TRBV28 and TRBJ1-6, is DVKVTQSSRYLVKRTGEKVFLECVQDMDHENMFWYRQDPGLGLRLIYFSYDVKMKEKGDIPEGYSVSREKKERFSLILESASTNQTSMYLCASSLIQGAGKSPLHFGNGTRLTVT.